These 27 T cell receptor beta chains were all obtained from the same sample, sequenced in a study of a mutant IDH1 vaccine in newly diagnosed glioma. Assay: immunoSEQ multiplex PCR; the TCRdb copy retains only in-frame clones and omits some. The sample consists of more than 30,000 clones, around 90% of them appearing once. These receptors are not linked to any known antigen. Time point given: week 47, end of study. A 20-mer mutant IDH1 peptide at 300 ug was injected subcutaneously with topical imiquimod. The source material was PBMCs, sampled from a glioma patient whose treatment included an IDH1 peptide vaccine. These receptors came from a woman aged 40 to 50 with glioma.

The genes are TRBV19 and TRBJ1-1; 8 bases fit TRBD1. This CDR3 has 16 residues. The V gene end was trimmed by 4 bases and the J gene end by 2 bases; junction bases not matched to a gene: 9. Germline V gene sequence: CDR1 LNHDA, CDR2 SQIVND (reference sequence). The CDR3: CASSTTRRGPNTEAFF. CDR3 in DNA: TGTGCCAGTAGTACCACGCGCAGGGGGCCTAACACTGAAGCTTTCTTT. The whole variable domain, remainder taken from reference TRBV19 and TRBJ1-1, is DGGITQSPKYLFRKEGQNVTLSCEQNLNHDAMYWYRQDPGQGLRLIYYSQIVNDFQKGDIAEGYSVSREKKESFPLTVTSAQKNPTAFYLCASSTTRRGPNTEAFFGQGTRLTVV.

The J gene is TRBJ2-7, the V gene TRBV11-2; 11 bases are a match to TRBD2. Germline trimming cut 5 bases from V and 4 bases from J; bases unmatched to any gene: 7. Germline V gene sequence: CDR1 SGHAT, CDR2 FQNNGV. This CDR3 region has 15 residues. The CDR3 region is CASSLRLAGTYEQYF. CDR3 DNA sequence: TGTGCCAGCAGCCTCCGACTAGCGGGGACGTACGAGCAGTACTTC.

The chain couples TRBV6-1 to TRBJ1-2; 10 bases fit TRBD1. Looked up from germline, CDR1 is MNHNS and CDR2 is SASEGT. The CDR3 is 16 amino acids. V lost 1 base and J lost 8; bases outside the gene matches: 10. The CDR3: CASSEGGTGDRGGYTF. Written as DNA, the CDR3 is TGTGCCAGCAGTGAAGGAGGGACAGGGGATAGAGGGGGCTACACCTTC.

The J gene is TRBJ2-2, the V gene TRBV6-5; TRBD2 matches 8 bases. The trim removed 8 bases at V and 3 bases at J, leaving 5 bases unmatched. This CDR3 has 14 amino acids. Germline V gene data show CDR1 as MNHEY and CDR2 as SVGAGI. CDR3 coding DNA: TGTGCCAGCGGGACTAGAAGTGACACCGGGGAGCTGTTTTTT. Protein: CASGTRSDTGELFF.

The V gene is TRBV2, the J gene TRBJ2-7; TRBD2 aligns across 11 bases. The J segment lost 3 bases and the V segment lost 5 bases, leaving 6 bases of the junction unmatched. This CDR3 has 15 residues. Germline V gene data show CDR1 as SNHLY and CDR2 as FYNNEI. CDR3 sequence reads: CASSSTSGGRYEQYF. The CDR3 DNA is TGTGCCAGCAGTTCAACTAGCGGGGGCCGCTACGAGCAGTACTTC.

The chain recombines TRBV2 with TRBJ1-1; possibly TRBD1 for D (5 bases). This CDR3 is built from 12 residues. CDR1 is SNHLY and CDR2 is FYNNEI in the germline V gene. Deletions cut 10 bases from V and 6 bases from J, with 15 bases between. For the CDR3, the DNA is TGTGCCACCCTGACAGTAGCTGCTGAAGCTTTCTTT. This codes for CATLTVAAEAFF.

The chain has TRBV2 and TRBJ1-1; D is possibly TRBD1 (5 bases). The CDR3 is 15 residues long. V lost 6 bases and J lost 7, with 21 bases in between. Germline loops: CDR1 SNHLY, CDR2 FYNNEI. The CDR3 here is CASRWGGSAEVEAFF. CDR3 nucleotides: TGTGCCAGCAGGTGGGGCGGCTCTGCGGAAGTTGAAGCTTTCTTT.

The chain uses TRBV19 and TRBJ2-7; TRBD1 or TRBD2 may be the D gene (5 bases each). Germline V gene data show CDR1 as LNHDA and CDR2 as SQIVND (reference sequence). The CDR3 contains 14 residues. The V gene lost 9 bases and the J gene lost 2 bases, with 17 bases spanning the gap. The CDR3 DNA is TGTGCCAGCCAAGGGGACCCAAAGCCCTACGAGCAGTACTTC. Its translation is CASQGDPKPYEQYF.

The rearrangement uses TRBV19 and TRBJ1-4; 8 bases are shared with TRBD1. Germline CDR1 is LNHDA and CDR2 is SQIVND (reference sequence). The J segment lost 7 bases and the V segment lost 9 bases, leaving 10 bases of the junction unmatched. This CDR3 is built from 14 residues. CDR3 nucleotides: TGTGCCAGCTCTACCGGGACAGGTATTGAAAAACTGTTTTTT. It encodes CASSTGTGIEKLFF. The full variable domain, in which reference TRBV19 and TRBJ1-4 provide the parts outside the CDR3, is DGGITQSPKYLFRKEGQNVTLSCEQNLNHDAMYWYRQDPGQGLRLIYYSQIVNDFQKGDIAEGYSVSREKKESFPLTVTSAQKNPTAFYLCASSTGTGIEKLFFGSGTQLSVL.

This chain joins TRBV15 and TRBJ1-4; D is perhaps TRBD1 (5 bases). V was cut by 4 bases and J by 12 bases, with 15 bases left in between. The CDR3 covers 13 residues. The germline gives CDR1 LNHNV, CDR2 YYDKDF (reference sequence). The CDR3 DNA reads TGTGCCACCAGCAACTTAGGGGTCCGGGAACTGTTTTTT. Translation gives CATSNLGVRELFF.

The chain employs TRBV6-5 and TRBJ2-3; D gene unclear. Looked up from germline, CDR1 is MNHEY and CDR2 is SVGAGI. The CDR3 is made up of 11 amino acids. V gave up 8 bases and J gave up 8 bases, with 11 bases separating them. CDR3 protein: CASGPPGTQYF. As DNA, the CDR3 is TGTGCCAGCGGCCCTCCCGGTACGCAGTATTTT.

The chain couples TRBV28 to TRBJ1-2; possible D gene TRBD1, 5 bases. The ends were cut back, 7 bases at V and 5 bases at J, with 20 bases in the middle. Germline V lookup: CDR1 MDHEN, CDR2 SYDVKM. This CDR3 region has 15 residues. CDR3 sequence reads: CASTTTWGGDYGYTF. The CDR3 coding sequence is TGTGCCAGCACCACAACTTGGGGAGGGGATTATGGCTACACCTTC.

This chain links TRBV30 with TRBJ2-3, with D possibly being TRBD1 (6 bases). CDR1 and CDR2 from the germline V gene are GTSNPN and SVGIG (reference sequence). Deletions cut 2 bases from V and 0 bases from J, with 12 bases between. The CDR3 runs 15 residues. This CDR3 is CAWSRGGTSTDTQYF. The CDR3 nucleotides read TGTGCCTGGAGTAGAGGGGGTACTAGCACAGATACGCAGTATTTT.

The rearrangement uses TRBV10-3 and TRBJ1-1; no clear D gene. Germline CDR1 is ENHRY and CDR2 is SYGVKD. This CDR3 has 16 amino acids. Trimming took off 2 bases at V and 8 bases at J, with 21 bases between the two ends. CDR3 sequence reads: CAISEREGGYGKEAFF. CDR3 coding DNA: TGTGCCATCAGTGAGCGGGAGGGTGGGTACGGGAAAGAAGCTTTCTTT.

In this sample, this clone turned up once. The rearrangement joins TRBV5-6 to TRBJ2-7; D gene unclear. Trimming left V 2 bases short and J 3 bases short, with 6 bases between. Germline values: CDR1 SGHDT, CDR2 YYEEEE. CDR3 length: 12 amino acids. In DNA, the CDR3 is TGTGCCAGCAGCTTTAATAGCTACGAGCAGTACTTC. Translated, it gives CASSFNSYEQYF.

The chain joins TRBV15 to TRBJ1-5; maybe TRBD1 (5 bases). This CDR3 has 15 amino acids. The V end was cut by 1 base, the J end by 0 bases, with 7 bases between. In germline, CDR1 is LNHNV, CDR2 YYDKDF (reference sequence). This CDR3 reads CATSRGQISNQPQHF. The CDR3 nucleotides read TGTGCCACCAGCAGAGGACAGATTAGCAATCAGCCCCAGCATTTT.

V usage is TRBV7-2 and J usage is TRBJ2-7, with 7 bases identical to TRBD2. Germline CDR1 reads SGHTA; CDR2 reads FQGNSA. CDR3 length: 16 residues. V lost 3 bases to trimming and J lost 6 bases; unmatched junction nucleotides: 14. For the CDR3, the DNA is TGTGCCAGCAGCTTTAGGTCTAGCGGACAAGCGGGCGAGCAGTACTTC. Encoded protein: CASSFRSSGQAGEQYF.

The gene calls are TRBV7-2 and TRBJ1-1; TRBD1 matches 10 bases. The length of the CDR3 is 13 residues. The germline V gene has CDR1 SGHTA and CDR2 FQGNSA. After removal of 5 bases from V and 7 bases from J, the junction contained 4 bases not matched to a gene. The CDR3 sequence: CASSLTGGVEAFF. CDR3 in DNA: TGTGCCAGCAGCCTGACAGGGGGCGTTGAAGCTTTCTTT. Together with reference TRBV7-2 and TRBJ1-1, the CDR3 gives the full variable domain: GAGVSQSPSNKVTEKGKDVELRCDPISGHTALYWYRQSLGQGLEFLIYFQGNSAPDKSGLPSDRFSAERTGGSVSTLTIQRTQQEDSAVYLCASSLTGGVEAFFGQGTRLTVV.

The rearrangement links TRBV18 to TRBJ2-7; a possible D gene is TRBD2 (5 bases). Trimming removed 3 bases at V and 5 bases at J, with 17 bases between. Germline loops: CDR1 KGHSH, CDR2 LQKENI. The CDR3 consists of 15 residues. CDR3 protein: CASSPTGGGGDEQYF. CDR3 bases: TGTGCCAGCTCACCCACCGGTGGAGGCGGCGACGAGCAGTACTTC.

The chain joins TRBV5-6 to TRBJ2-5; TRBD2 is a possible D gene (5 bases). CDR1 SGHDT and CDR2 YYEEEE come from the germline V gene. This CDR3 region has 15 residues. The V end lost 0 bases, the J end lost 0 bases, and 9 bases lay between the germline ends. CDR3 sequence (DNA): TGTGCCAGCAGCTTGGGGCGCGGGTACCAAGAGACCCAGTACTTC. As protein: CASSLGRGYQETQYF.

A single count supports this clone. The CDR3 loop is CASSKRTGIYEQYF. The CDR3 DNA reads as TGTGCCAGCAGTAAACGGACAGGAATCTACGAGCAGTACTTC. The chain recombines TRBV6-5 with TRBJ2-7; 7 nucleotides match TRBD1. The CDR3 totals 14 residues. Trimming cost V 5 bases and J 3 bases; bases outside gene matches: 7. The V gene's germline CDR1 is MNHEY and CDR2 SVGAGI.

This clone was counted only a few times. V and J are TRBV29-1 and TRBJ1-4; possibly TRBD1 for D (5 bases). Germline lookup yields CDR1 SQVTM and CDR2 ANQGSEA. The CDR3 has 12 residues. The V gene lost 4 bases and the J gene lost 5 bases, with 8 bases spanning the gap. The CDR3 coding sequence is TGCAGCGTTGTGGGGCAAAATGAAAAACTGTTTTTT. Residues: CSVVGQNEKLFF.

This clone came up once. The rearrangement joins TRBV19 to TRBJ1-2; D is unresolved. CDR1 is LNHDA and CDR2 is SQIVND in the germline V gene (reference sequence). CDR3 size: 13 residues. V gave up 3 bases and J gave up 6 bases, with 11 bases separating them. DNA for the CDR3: TGTGCCAGTAGTATTGCGAAAGCGGATGGCTACACCTTC. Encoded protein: CASSIAKADGYTF.

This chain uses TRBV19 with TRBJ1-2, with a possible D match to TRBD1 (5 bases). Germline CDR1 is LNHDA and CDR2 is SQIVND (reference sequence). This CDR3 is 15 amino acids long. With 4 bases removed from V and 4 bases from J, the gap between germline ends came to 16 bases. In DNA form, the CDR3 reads TGTGCCAGTAGTAGTTCGTCCCTGGGGGTCTATGGCTACACCTTC. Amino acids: CASSSSSLGVYGYTF.

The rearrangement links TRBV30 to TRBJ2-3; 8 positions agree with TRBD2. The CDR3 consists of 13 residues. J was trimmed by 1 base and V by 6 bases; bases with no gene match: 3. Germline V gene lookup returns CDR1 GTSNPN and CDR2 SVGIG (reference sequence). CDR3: CACQTSGTDTQYF. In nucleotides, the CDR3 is TGTGCCTGCCAGACTAGCGGCACAGATACGCAGTATTTT.

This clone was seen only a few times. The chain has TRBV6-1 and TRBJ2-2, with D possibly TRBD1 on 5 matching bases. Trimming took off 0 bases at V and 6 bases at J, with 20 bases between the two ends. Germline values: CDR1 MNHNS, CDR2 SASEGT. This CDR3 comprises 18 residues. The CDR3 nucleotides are TGTGCCAGCAGTGAAGCGTTGCAGGGTTTCGGTTTGGCCGGGGAGCTGTTTTTT. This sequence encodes CASSEALQGFGLAGELFF.

The CDR3 DNA sequence: TGCGCCAGCAGCCAGAGTGGCGGACAGCGAAACTATGGCTACACCTTC. Translation: CASSQSGGQRNYGYTF. This chain links TRBV4-3 with TRBJ1-2, with a weak D call TRBD1 (6 bases). Trimming cost V 3 bases and J 2 bases, with 16 bases left between them. Looked up from germline, CDR1 is LGHNA and CDR2 is YSLEER. The CDR3 has 16 residues.